One T cell receptor beta chain is described in this entry. Its antigen remains unidentified. TCRdb's copy holds only in-frame clones and misses some; the assay was immunoSEQ multiplex PCR. The sample lists over 30,000 clones, about nine tenths seen once, with around 0.83% in the top ten. V was trimmed by 4 bases and J by 8 bases, leaving 12 bases between them. Germline V gene lookup returns CDR1 SGHTA and CDR2 FQGNSA. The CDR3 contains 13 residues. The sample comes from a study of T cells in narcolepsy. Study-wide results and limits: Blood of same and different patients, but not healthy controls, reportedly held recurring autoreactive clonotypes.

The sample taken for sequencing was CD45RA- memory CD4+ T cells from PBMCs. V usage is TRBV7-2 and J usage is TRBJ2-1; a weak D match, TRBD2 (5 bases). This receptor was identified in a human donor with narcolepsy. The CDR3 coding sequence is TGTGCCAGCAGCTCCGGACTCATCGATGAGCAGTTCTTC. Protein sequence: CASSSGLIDEQFF.